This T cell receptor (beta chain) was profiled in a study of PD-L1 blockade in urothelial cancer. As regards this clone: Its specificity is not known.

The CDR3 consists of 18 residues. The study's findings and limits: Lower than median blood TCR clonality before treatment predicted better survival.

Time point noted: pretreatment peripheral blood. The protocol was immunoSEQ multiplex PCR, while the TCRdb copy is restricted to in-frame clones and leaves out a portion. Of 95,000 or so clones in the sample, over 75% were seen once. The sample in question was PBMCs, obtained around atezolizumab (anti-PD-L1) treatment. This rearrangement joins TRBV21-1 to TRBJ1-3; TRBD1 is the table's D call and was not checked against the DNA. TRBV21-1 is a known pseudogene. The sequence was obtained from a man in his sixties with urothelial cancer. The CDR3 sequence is CASSSGQGAIKSGNTIYF. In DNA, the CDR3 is TGTGCCAGCAGCTCAGGACAGGGGGCTATTAAGTCTGGAAACACCATATATTTT.